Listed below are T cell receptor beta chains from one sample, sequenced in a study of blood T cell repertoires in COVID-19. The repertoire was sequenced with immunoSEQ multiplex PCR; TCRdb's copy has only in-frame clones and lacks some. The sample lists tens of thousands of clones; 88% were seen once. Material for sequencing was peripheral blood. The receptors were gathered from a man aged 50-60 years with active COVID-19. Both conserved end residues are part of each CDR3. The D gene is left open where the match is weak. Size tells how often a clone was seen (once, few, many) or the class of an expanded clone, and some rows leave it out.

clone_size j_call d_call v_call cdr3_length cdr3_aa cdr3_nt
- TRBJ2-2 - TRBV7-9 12 CASSPLAGELFF TGTGCCAGCAGCCCCTTAGCCGGGGAGCTGTTTTTT
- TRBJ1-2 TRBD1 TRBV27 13 CASSSRDRAGETF TGTGCCAGCAGTTCCCGGGACAGGGCCGGTGAGACCTTC
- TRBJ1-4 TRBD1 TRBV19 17 CASSNRRWDRSEEKLFF TGTGCCAGTAGTAATAGACGATGGGACAGGTCTGAGGAAAAACTGTTTTTT
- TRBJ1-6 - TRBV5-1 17 CASSRSMTGAYNSPLHF TGCGCCAGCAGCCGATCGATGACAGGTGCTTATAATTCACCCCTCCACTTT
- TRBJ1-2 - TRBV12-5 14 CASGPVDGGDGYTF TGTGCTAGTGGTCCGGTAGACGGAGGGGACGGCTACACCTTC
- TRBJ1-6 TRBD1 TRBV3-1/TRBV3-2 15 CASHHGDREGSPLHF TGTGCCAGCCACCATGGGGACAGGGAAGGTTCACCCCTCCACTTT
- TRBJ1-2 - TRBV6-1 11 CASSERYGYTF TGTGCCAGCAGTGAACGCTATGGCTACACCTTC
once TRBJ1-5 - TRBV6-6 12 CASSSGGQPQHF TGTGCCAGCAGTTCGGGGGGTCAGCCCCAGCATTTT
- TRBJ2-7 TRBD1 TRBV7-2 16 CASSSSAGTGGGEQYF TGTGCCAGCAGCTCCTCAGCCGGGACAGGGGGGGGCGAGCAGTACTTC
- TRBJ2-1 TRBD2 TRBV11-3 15 CASSSTAGFYNEQFF TGTGCCAGCAGTTCTACAGCGGGGTTCTACAATGAGCAGTTCTTC
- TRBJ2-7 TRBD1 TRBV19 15 CASSRTGQGPYEQYF TGTGCCAGTAGTAGGACTGGACAGGGGCCCTACGAGCAGTACTTC
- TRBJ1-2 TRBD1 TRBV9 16 CASTPPGGWGTRGYTF TGTGCCAGCACCCCCCCAGGGGGCTGGGGTACAAGGGGCTACACCTTC
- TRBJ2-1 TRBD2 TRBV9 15 CASSVGSGSYNEQFF TGTGCCAGCAGCGTAGGTAGCGGGAGCTACAATGAGCAGTTCTTC
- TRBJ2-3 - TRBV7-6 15 CASSLVGGSTDTQYF TGTGCCAGCAGCTTAGTGGGGGGAAGCACAGATACGCAGTATTTT
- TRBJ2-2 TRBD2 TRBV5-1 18 CASSRGTSGRGYTGELFF TGCGCCAGCAGCAGGGGGACTAGCGGGAGAGGATACACCGGGGAGCTGTTTTTT
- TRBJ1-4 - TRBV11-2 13 CASSRYREEKLFF TGTGCCAGCAGCCGTTACAGGGAGGAAAAACTGTTTTTT
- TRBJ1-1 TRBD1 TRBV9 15 CASSPRQGSGTEAFF TGTGCCAGCAGCCCACGACAGGGAAGTGGGACTGAAGCTTTCTTT
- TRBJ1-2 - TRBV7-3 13 CASSLNSGYGYTF TGTGCCAGCAGCTTAAATTCAGGGTACGGCTACACCTTC
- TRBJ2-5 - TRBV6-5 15 CASSPLTSRQETQYF TGTGCCAGCAGTCCCCTTACTAGTCGGCAAGAGACCCAGTACTTC
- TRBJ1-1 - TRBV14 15 CATGGSGTQNTEAFF TGTGCCACCGGCGGGTCCGGGACTCAGAACACTGAAGCTTTCTTT
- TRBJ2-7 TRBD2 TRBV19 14 CASSLRGGPYEQYF TGTGCCAGTAGTTTACGGGGGGGCCCGTACGAGCAGTACTTC
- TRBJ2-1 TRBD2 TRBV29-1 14 CSVASGVQPNEQFF TGCAGCGTGGCAAGCGGGGTTCAACCCAATGAGCAGTTCTTC
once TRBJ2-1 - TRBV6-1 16 CASSGGQGFLGGEQFF TGTGCCAGCAGTGGGGGGCAGGGGTTTTTAGGCGGTGAGCAGTTCTTC
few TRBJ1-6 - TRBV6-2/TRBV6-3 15 CASSYGGANNSPLHF TGTGCCAGCAGTTACGGGGGGGCGAATAATTCACCCCTCCACTTT
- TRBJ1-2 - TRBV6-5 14 CASSQGAVRSGYTF TGTGCCAGCAGTCAGGGCGCGGTTAGGTCGGGCTACACCTTC
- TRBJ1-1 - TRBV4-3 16 CASSQEWGRGNTEAFF TGCGCCAGCAGCCAAGAATGGGGGAGGGGCAACACTGAAGCTTTCTTT
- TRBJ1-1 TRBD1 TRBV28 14 CASSERTGGLKAFF TGTGCCAGCAGTGAGAGGACAGGCGGGCTGAAAGCTTTCTTT
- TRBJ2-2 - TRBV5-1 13 CASSLLSPGELFF TGCGCCAGCAGCTTGCTATCCCCCGGGGAGCTGTTTTTT
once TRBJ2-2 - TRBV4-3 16 CASSQDSGQNTGELFF TGCGCCAGCAGCCAAGATTCCGGACAAAACACCGGGGAGCTGTTTTTT
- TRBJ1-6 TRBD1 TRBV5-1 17 CASSAGTGRRPNSPLHF TGCGCCAGCAGCGCCGGGACAGGGCGTCGCCCAAATTCACCCCTCCACTTT